Below, 4 T cell receptor beta chains from the same sample are listed, as sequenced in a study of T-cell reconstitution after alpha-beta-depleted transplantation in children. Library preparation (for TCRbeta) was performed with unique molecular identifiers. TCRdb analysed the PCR reads with MiXCR anew, one entry per CDR3 protein. Altogether 500,000 to 650,000 distinct CDR3 sequences are present, over 9.5% being singletons, with the ten largest covering 12% to 15%. Here the sequenced sample was PBMCs, mostly from graft donor cells, taken 180 days after TCRalphabeta/CD19-depleted stem cell transplant. The source of these receptors is a female patient aged 2-9 years who had a stem cell transplant for aplastic anemia, so the T cells may come from the graft donor.

This clonotype was detected many times. The V call is TRBV5-1, the J call TRBJ2-3, with D perhaps matching TRBD1 (6 bases). Germline loops: CDR1 SGHRS, CDR2 YFSETQ. With 0 bases removed from V and 3 bases from J, the gap between germline ends came to 17 bases. The CDR3 has 17 residues. The DNA for the CDR3 is TGCGCCAGCAGCTTGGCCTTTCTAAAGGACAGTACAGATACGCAGTATTTT. Translation: CASSLAFLKDSTDTQYF.

This chain uses TRBV4-1 with TRBJ2-7, with 10 positions matching TRBD2. Trimming removed 0 bases from V and 3 bases from J; junction bases left unmatched: 11. The CDR3 runs 18 residues. The germline V gene encodes CDR1 MGHRA and CDR2 YSYEKL. The CDR3 DNA is TGCGCCAGCAGCCAAGAATCCCCGAGCGGGAGGGCCTACTACGAGCAGTACTTC. Its protein is CASSQESPSGRAYYEQYF.

This clonotype was counted between two and nine times. V gene TRBV20-1 combines with J gene TRBJ2-5; no firm D call. Germline-derived CDR1 and CDR2 are DFQATT and SNEGSKA (reference sequence). Trimming stripped 1 base from V and 5 bases from J, with 11 bases between. This CDR3 has 13 residues. The CDR3 DNA reads as TGCAGTGCTAGAGGAGAAGGGCGGGAGACCCAGTACTTC. Protein product: CSARGEGRETQYF.

In its sample, this clonotype was seen a few times. The chain uses TRBV28 and TRBJ1-1; D is perhaps TRBD1 (5 bases). The CDR3 runs 17 residues. Germline V CDR1 and CDR2: MDHEN, SYDVKM. Trimming took 2 bases from V and 1 from J, leaving 17 bases between them. The chain's CDR3 is CASSLVRQQSWNTEAFF. CDR3 in DNA: TGTGCCAGCAGTTTAGTCCGACAGCAATCTTGGAACACTGAAGCTTTCTTT.